This T cell receptor (beta chain) was obtained from a study of Ad26.COV2.S vaccination and SARS-CoV-2 variants. The method was immunoSEQ multiplex PCR; TCRdb's version includes in-frame clones alone and lacks a portion of them. The data show approximately 340,000 clones, roughly 94% seen once. V lost 3 bases, J lost 7 bases, and 16 bases lay in between. The CDR3 runs 15 residues. Germline V gene sequence: CDR1 LNHDA, CDR2 SQIVND (reference sequence). The V call is TRBV19, the J call TRBJ2-1; unclear D gene. This material consisted of peripheral blood, taken after recovery from COVID-19. The clonotype comes from a human donor who had recovered from COVID-19. The CDR3 spells CASSISPRGRNEQFF. In DNA, the CDR3 is TGTGCCAGTAGTATCTCCCCCCGAGGAAGAAATGAGCAGTTCTTC. The variable domain in full, with the rest retrieved from reference TRBV19 and TRBJ2-1, is DGGITQSPKYLFRKEGQNVTLSCEQNLNHDAMYWYRQDPGQGLRLIYYSQIVNDFQKGDIAEGYSVSREKKESFPLTVTSAQKNPTAFYLCASSISPRGRNEQFFGPGTRLTVL.